This entry lists 29 T cell receptor beta chains sequenced from one sample in a study of T cells after yellow fever vaccination. Using its own MiXCR run on the 5' RACE reads, TCRdb lists one record per CDR3 protein. The sample has hundreds of thousands of distinct CDR3 sequences, approximately 13% seen once; the top ten hold 14% to 15%. Sequencing used PBMCs, obtained on the day of the yellow fever booster vaccination. All receptors come from a man aged 25 to 40 who received the YFV17D yellow fever vaccine.

This clonotype was observed a handful of times. The chain joins TRBV2 to TRBJ1-5; D remains ambiguous. CDR1 is SNHLY and CDR2 is FYNNEI in the germline V gene. The CDR3 covers 13 residues. The V end was cut by 3 bases, the J end by 7 bases, with 10 bases between. The CDR3 sequence is CASSDQVAQPQHF. CDR3 DNA: TGTGCCAGCAGTGATCAGGTCGCCCAGCCCCAGCATTTT.

This clonotype was detected a few times. The V gene is TRBV6-1, the J gene TRBJ2-2; weak D call: TRBD2 (6 bases). The CDR3 contains 18 residues. CDR1 and CDR2 from the germline V gene are MNHNS and SASEGT. V lost 9 bases, J lost 0 bases, and 23 bases lay in between. CDR3 nucleotides: TGTGCCAGTGTTAAGGCGGCGGGAACATTAGCGAACACCGGGGAGCTGTTTTTT. Its protein product is CASVKAAGTLANTGELFF.

In this sample, this clonotype turned up many times. The rearrangement uses TRBV20-1 and TRBJ2-1, with 10 bases lining up with TRBD2. This CDR3 is built from 16 residues. V was clipped by 0 bases and J by 4 bases; unmatched bases: 6. CDR1 is DFQATT and CDR2 is SNEGSKA in the germline V gene (reference sequence). CDR3 DNA sequence: TGCAGTGCTAGAGACGCTAGCGGGAGCGGGTACAATGAGCAGTTCTTC. This encodes CSARDASGSGYNEQFF.

V is TRBV5-4 and J is TRBJ1-1, with 8 bases aligning to TRBD1. CDR3 length: 13 residues. Losses at the gene ends were 6 bases for V and 6 bases for J; bases not matched to a gene: 7. Germline CDR1 SGHNT, CDR2 YYREEE (reference sequence). CDR3 sequence: CASNRDRGAEAFF. CDR3 in DNA: TGTGCCAGCAACCGCGACAGGGGTGCTGAAGCTTTCTTT.

This clonotype was counted only a few times. V and J are TRBV11-1 and TRBJ2-3, with D tentatively TRBD1 (6 bases). CDR1 and CDR2 from the germline V gene are SGHAT and FQDESV (reference sequence). The germline V and J ends were trimmed by 4 bases and 0 bases, with 23 bases remaining between them. The CDR3 is 19 amino acids. The CDR3 DNA reads as TGTGCCAGCAGCTCGACGGACAGACACAGACAGTTCAGCACAGATACGCAGTATTTT. It codes for CASSSTDRHRQFSTDTQYF.

This clonotype was seen at least ten times. This rearrangement joins TRBV12-3 or TRBV12-4 to TRBJ2-2, with D perhaps TRBD1 (5 bases). This CDR3 is built from 12 residues. V lost 3 bases, J lost 6 bases, and 5 bases lay in between. CDR3 sequence: CASSFRAGELFF. For the CDR3, the DNA is TGTGCCAGCAGTTTCAGGGCCGGGGAGCTGTTTTTT.

This clonotype occurred once. This chain joins TRBV5-1 and TRBJ2-1, with 7 bases that match TRBD2. The CDR3 is 15 amino acids. V trimming: 4 bases; J trimming: 6 bases; junction bases outside the gene matches: 10. Germline assignment: CDR1 SGHRS and CDR2 YFSETQ. The CDR3 DNA follows: TGCGCCAGCAGCCCCACCGAGGCGGGAGTCAATGAGCAGTTCTTC. It is translated as CASSPTEAGVNEQFF.

This clonotype has a handful of counts. The rearrangement joins TRBV7-2 to TRBJ2-1; D is unresolved. The CDR3 has 12 amino acids. Trimming stripped 1 base from V and 10 bases from J, with 8 bases between. Germline loops: CDR1 SGHTA, CDR2 FQGNSA. The CDR3: CASSLVSLEQFF. The DNA of the CDR3 is TGTGCCAGCAGCTTAGTCAGTTTAGAGCAGTTCTTC.

V gene TRBV6-2 or TRBV6-3 combines with J gene TRBJ2-3; D unclear. The germline CDR1 and CDR2 sequences are MNHEY and SVGEGT. V dropped 3 bases and J dropped 4 bases, with 11 bases sitting between them. The CDR3 covers 14 residues. The CDR3 sequence is CASSYPRKPDTQYF. CDR3 bases: TGTGCCAGCAGTTATCCTAGGAAACCAGATACGCAGTATTTT.

This clonotype was counted ten times or more. The chain is built from TRBV7-2 and TRBJ2-7, with 11 positions matching TRBD2. The V segment lost 5 bases and the J segment 1 base; nucleotides outside the gene matches: 4. Germline V gene sequence: CDR1 SGHTA, CDR2 FQGNSA. CDR3 length: 15 amino acids. This CDR3 is CASSPSGRMSYEQYF. CDR3 nucleotides: TGTGCCAGCAGCCCTAGCGGGAGGATGTCCTACGAGCAGTACTTC.

This chain joins TRBV30 and TRBJ1-6; D might be TRBD1 (5 bases). Per the germline V gene, CDR1 is GTSNPN and CDR2 is SVGIG (reference sequence). The CDR3 length is 18 residues. The V end lost 3 bases, the J end lost 1 base, and 19 bases lay between the germline ends. The chain's CDR3 is CAWRVSPGRTSYNSPLHF. The CDR3 DNA reads TGTGCCTGGAGAGTTTCCCCGGGACGCACTTCCTATAATTCACCCCTCCACTTT. Supplemented by reference TRBV30 and TRBJ1-6, the full variable domain reads SQTIHQWPATLVQPVGSPLSLECTVEGTSNPNLYWYRQAAGRGLQLLFYSVGIGQISSEVPQNLSASRPQDRQFILSSKKLLLSDSGFYLCAWRVSPGRTSYNSPLHFGNGTRLTVT.

This clonotype was seen a few times. V gene TRBV20-1 combines with J gene TRBJ2-7, with 9 bases that match TRBD2. V dropped 6 bases and J dropped 1; count of bases not matched to a gene: 7. CDR1 is DFQATT, CDR2 SNEGSKA, per germline (reference sequence). The CDR3 totals 14 residues. CDR3 loop: CSAMREGSSYEQYF. CDR3 DNA sequence: TGCAGTGCGATGCGGGAGGGGTCGTCCTACGAGCAGTACTTC.

The table lists this clonotype with a few counts. V usage is TRBV11-2 and J usage is TRBJ1-1, with 7 nucleotides matching TRBD1. Germline V gene data show CDR1 as SGHAT and CDR2 as FQNNGV. Trimming cost V 2 bases and J 5 bases; bases outside gene matches: 5. This CDR3 is built from 14 residues. The chain's CDR3 is CASSLFQGVTEAFF. For the CDR3, the DNA is TGTGCCAGCAGCTTATTTCAGGGGGTGACTGAAGCTTTCTTT.

The V gene is TRBV27, the J gene TRBJ1-6; D gene unclear. Germline V gives CDR1 MNHEY, CDR2 SMNVEV (reference sequence). The CDR3 spans 14 residues. Trimming cost V 3 bases and J 10 bases, with 13 bases left between them. CDR3 DNA sequence: TGTGCCAGCAGTTTCTCCGGGTTGCAATCACCCCTCCACTTT. Its protein is CASSFSGLQSPLHF.

This clonotype was observed many times. The chain uses TRBV3-1 and TRBJ2-5; D unclear. From germline, CDR1 is LGHDT and CDR2 YNNKEL (reference sequence). The CDR3 loop spans 18 amino acids. Trimming left V 4 bases short and J 4 bases short, with 25 bases between. The DNA of the CDR3 is TGTGCCAGCAGCCCAATGACGCACACTCGCCGAATTCGAGAGACCCAGTACTTC. It encodes CASSPMTHTRRIRETQYF.

The table lists this clonotype with a few counts. The chain couples TRBV30 to TRBJ1-2, with TRBD1 matching over 7 bases. V lost 0 bases, J lost 0 bases, and 4 bases stayed unmatched. Germline loops: CDR1 GTSNPN, CDR2 SVGIG (reference sequence). This CDR3 spans 15 amino acids. CDR3 residues: CAWSVTGSTNYGYTF. CDR3 coding DNA: TGTGCCTGGAGTGTGACAGGGTCAACTAACTATGGCTACACCTTC.

This sequence joins TRBV7-8 and TRBJ2-7, with 9 bases that match TRBD1. The V gene's germline CDR1 is SGHVS and CDR2 FQNEAQ. V lost 4 bases to trimming and J lost 4 bases; unmatched junction nucleotides: 8. CDR3 length: 15 amino acids. The DNA for the CDR3 is TGTGCCAGCAGCTCACAGGGACAGGGCCCATACGAGCAGTACTTC. Its translation: CASSSQGQGPYEQYF.

This rearrangement joins TRBV9 to TRBJ2-2, with 8 nucleotides matching TRBD2. The CDR3 runs to 16 residues. V gave up 3 bases and J gave up 3 bases; unmatched junction bases: 7. Germline CDR1 and CDR2: SGDLS and YYNGEE. In nucleotides, the CDR3 is TGTGCCAGCAGCGCCAATAGCGGGATTCACACCGGGGAGCTGTTTTTT. Translating gives CASSANSGIHTGELFF. Combining the CDR3 with reference TRBV9 and TRBJ2-2 gives the whole variable domain DSGVTQTPKHLITATGQRVTLRCSPRSGDLSVYWYQQSLDQGLQFLIQYYNGEERAKGNILERFSAQQFPDLHSELNLSSLELGDSALYFCASSANSGIHTGELFFGEGSRLTVL.

This clonotype was counted at least ten times. This chain links TRBV5-4 with TRBJ2-3, with TRBD2 matching 8 bases. The CDR3 sequence is 16 residues long. V lost 0 bases, J lost 0 bases, and 3 bases stayed unmatched. Per germline, CDR1 SGHNT and CDR2 YYREEE (reference sequence). For the CDR3, the DNA is TGTGCCAGCAGCTTGGGACTAGCGAAAAGCACAGATACGCAGTATTTT. Protein: CASSLGLAKSTDTQYF.

This clonotype was seen ten or more times. J is TRBJ1-5 and V is TRBV5-5, with TRBD1 identical over 7 bases. The CDR3 has 16 residues. Trimming removed 0 bases from V and 6 bases from J; junction bases left unmatched: 9. CDR1 and CDR2 from the germline V gene are SGHKS and YYEKEE (reference sequence). The CDR3 DNA is TGTGCCAGCAGCTTGGGACAGGGCGGGGTGCGTCAGCCCCAGCATTTT. Protein product: CASSLGQGGVRQPQHF.

This clonotype has just a few counts. This chain links TRBV2 with TRBJ2-5; a weak D match, TRBD2 (5 bases). Trimming took 8 bases from V and 7 from J, leaving 8 bases between them. CDR3 length equals 10 residues. Germline V gives CDR1 SNHLY, CDR2 FYNNEI. The CDR3: CASARGTQYF. In DNA, the CDR3 is TGTGCCAGCGCCCGGGGGACCCAGTACTTC. Filled out from reference TRBV2 and TRBJ2-5, the complete variable domain reads EPEVTQTPSHQVTQMGQEVILRCVPISNHLYFYWYRQILGQKVEFLVSFYNNEISEKSEIFDDQFSVERPDGSNFTLKIRSTKLEDSAMYFCASARGTQYFGPGTRLLVL.

To note about this clonotype: No DNA is shown, since the ends of the CDR3 on it are uncertain; the CDR3 is the one TCRdb lists. The chain carries TRBV29-1 and TRBJ2-1; TRBD1 reflects the table's D call only, with no check against the DNA. The CDR3 extends over 10 residues, inclusive of both ends. The germline V gene encodes CDR1 SQVTM and CDR2 ANQGSEA. The CDR3 is CSVVGKGAFF.

Only a few counts were recorded for this clonotype. V is TRBV30 and J is TRBJ2-5, with D perhaps TRBD2 (6 bases). This CDR3 has 15 residues. Germline CDR1 reads GTSNPN; CDR2 reads SVGIG (reference sequence). CDR3 in DNA: TGTGGTATAAAGCCAGGGATGGGGACTTGGGAGACCCAGTACTTC. Encoded protein: CGIKPGMGTWETQYF.

The chain couples TRBV30 to TRBJ2-2; 7 bases align to TRBD1. Germline trimming cut 4 bases from V and 6 bases from J; bases unmatched to any gene: 5. CDR1 is GTSNPN, CDR2 SVGIG, per germline (reference sequence). The CDR3 has 13 residues. CDR3 residues: CAWTRQGPGELFF. The CDR3 nucleotides read TGTGCCTGGACGCGACAGGGCCCCGGGGAGCTGTTTTTT.

A few counts support this clonotype. The gene calls are TRBV20-1 and TRBJ2-1; 7 bases line up with TRBD1. V lost 8 bases and J lost 10; bases outside the gene matches: 20. This CDR3 spans 15 amino acids. Germline values: CDR1 DFQATT, CDR2 SNEGSKA (reference sequence). This CDR3 is CSLKGQSNQAPEQFF. In DNA form, the CDR3 reads TGCAGTTTGAAGGGACAGTCCAATCAAGCCCCCGAGCAGTTCTTC.

This rearrangement joins TRBV15 to TRBJ1-6; no reliable D call. This CDR3 region has 14 residues. Looked up from germline, CDR1 is LNHNV and CDR2 is YYDKDF (reference sequence). Between the trimmed V and J ends, which lost 4 bases and 9 bases, there was a span of 13 bases. CDR3 loop: CATSTALGGSPLHF. Here the CDR3 DNA reads TGTGCCACCAGCACTGCGTTGGGAGGTTCACCCCTCCACTTT.

This clonotype was counted a few times. Here the CDR3 reads CASSFRRGTSGHEQYF. CDR3 coding DNA: TGTGCCAGCAGTTTCCGCAGGGGGACTAGCGGACACGAGCAGTACTTC. The V call is TRBV12-3 or TRBV12-4, the J call TRBJ2-7; 11 nucleotides align to TRBD2. Trimming at V came to 3 bases and at J to 5 bases, leaving 9 bases not matched to a gene. The CDR3 is 16 residues long.

This clonotype was counted between two and nine times. The CDR3 DNA follows: TGCAGCGTTTTTTTGACTAGCGGAACCTACGAGCAGTACTTC. Residues: CSVFLTSGTYEQYF. This chain links TRBV29-1 with TRBJ2-7; 9 positions agree with TRBD2. Germline loops: CDR1 SQVTM, CDR2 ANQGSEA. V lost 5 bases and J lost 2; bases outside the gene matches: 7. The CDR3 is made up of 14 amino acids.

The chain links TRBV18 to TRBJ2-7; 7 bases match TRBD1. The germline gives CDR1 KGHSH, CDR2 LQKENI. The CDR3 runs to 14 residues. Unmatched junction bases numbered 6, after V lost 3 bases and J lost 4 bases. The CDR3 loop is CASSPEDRPYEQYF. DNA for the CDR3: TGTGCCAGCTCACCTGAGGACAGGCCTTACGAGCAGTACTTC. Drawing the rest from reference TRBV18 and TRBJ2-7, the complete variable domain is NAGVMQNPRHLVRRRGQEARLRCSPMKGHSHVYWYRQLPEEGLKFMVYLQKENIIDESGMPKERFSAEFPKEGPSILRIQQVVRGDSAAYFCASSPEDRPYEQYFGPGTRLTVT.